This record looks at one T cell receptor (beta chain) sequence and its context. This specimen belongs to a study of blood T cell repertoires in COVID-19. Study-wide background: Samples of COVID-19 (acute and convalescent) were obtained from the United States, Italy and Spain. T cells, B-cell-depleted T cells, or PBMCs supplied cDNA or gDNA.

This CDR3 spans 15 amino acids. Germline V lookup: CDR1 SGHAT, CDR2 FQNNGV. Trimming shortened V by 4 bases and J by 8 bases, and 18 bases separated the two germline ends. Under the authors' procedure: Cell counts per sample came from amplifying reference gene primers. Clones were read by immunoSEQ multiplex PCR, and TCRdb kept only the in-frame ones, dropping some. The V and J calls and clone size come from that table; D and trimming were worked out from the DNA. Among approximately 90,000 clones listed, around 79% were seen once. The source of this sequence is a human donor in a cohort sampled during active COVID-19. The rearrangement links TRBV11-2 to TRBJ2-1; no firm D call. The sample was peripheral blood. CDR3 bases: TGTGCCAGCAGCTCCCATGGTACTGAGTTCGATGAGCAGTTCTTC. This gives the protein CASSSHGTEFDEQFF.